This T cell receptor beta chain was captured in a study of CD8+ T cells in alopecia areata. The V gene end was trimmed by 5 bases and the J gene end by 1 base; junction bases not matched to a gene: 6. The germline V gene has CDR1 SGHVS and CDR2 FQNEAQ. This CDR3 is 16 amino acids long. Extracted RNA was reverse transcribed, and the resulting cDNA served as sequencing template. Clones were sequenced by immunoSEQ multiplex PCR, and TCRdb holds only the in-frame ones, with some missing. The sample lists 120,000 or so clones, around 50% occurring once. This clonotype was obtained from a human donor with alopecia areata. V and J are TRBV7-8 and TRBJ2-5; 11 positions agree with TRBD2. The sequencing used CD4+ T cells sorted from blood, collected at week 0. CDR3 protein: CASSPTGLAAQETQYF. In DNA form, the CDR3 reads TGTGCCAGCAGCCCCACGGGACTAGCGGCCCAAGAGACCCAGTACTTC.